The clone carrying this TCR beta chain was picked up a small number of times. The antigen is undetermined. This sample stems from a study of blood T cells in healthy people across ages. Germline V gene sequence: CDR1 LGHNA, CDR2 YNFKEQ. CDR3 size: 16 residues. The germline V and J ends were trimmed by 0 bases and 5 bases, with 15 bases remaining between them. Whole-study findings and limits: When one million T cells were used, diversity estimates were thought to be underestimates. Long-lived and aged donors differed, with more naive CD4+ cells and higher diversity in the long-lived. A roughly linear age-dependent decrease characterized TCR beta diversity per million T cells.

PBMCs numbering at least 6.5 million were isolated per sample. Combining a sample-barcoded 5' primer with a J-beta primer mix, a second PCR ran for 7 to 11 cycles. TCRdb itself ran the 5' RACE reads through MiXCR, one entry per CDR3 protein. Of about a million distinct CDR3 sequences in the sample, roughly 51% were seen once. The chain employs TRBV4-2 and TRBJ2-3; D tentatively reads TRBD1 or TRBD2 (5 bases each). The source is a woman aged 60-75 years in good health. The specimen was blood. The CDR3 DNA sequence: TGTGCCAGCAGCCAAGATCTTGGGACGACCGGAGATACGCAGTATTTT. It encodes CASSQDLGTTGDTQYF.